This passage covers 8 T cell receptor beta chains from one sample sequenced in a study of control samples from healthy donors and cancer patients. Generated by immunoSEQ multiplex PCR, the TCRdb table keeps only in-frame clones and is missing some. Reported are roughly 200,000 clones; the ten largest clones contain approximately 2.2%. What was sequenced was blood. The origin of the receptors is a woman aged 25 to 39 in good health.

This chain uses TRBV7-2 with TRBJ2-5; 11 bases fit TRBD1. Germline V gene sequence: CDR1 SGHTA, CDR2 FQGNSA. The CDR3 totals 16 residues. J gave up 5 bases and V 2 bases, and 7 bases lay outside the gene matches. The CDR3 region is CASSLNGQGAEETQYF. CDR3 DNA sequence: TGTGCCAGCAGCTTAAACGGACAGGGGGCCGAGGAGACCCAGTACTTC.

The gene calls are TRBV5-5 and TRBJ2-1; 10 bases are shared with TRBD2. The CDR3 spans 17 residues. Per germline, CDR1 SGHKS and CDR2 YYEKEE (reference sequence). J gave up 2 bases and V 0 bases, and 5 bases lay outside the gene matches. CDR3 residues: CASSLAGSGGPYNEQFF. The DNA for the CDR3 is TGTGCCAGCAGCTTGGCCGGTAGCGGGGGGCCCTACAATGAGCAGTTCTTC.

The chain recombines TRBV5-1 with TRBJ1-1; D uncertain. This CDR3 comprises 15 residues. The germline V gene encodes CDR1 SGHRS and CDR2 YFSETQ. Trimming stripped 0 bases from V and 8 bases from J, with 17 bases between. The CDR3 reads CASSLGTAVVPEAFF. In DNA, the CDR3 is TGCGCCAGCAGCTTGGGTACAGCAGTAGTCCCAGAAGCTTTCTTT.

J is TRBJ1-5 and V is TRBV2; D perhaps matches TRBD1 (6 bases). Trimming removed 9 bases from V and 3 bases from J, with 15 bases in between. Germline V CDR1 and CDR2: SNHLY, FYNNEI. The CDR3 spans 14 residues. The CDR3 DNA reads TGTGCCAGGGGGCCCCAGGGGTCCAATCAGCCCCAGCATTTT. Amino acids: CARGPQGSNQPQHF.

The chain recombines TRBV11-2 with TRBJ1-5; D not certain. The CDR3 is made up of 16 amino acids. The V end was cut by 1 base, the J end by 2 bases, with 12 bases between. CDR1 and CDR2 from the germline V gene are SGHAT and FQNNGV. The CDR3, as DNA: TGTGCCAGCAGCTTAGGCCGGGCCAGAGGCAATCAGCCCCAGCATTTT. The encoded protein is CASSLGRARGNQPQHF.

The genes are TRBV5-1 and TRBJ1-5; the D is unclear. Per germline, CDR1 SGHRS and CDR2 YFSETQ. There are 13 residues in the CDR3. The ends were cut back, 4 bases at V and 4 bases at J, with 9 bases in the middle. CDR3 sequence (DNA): TGCGCCAGCAGCCGCTCCGGAAATCAGCCCCAGCATTTT. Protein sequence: CASSRSGNQPQHF. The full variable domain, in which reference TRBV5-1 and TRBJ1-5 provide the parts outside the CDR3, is KAGVTQTPRYLIKTRGQQVTLSCSPISGHRSVSWYQQTPGQGLQFLFEYFSETQRNKGNFPGRFSGRQFSNSRSEMNVSTLELGDSALYLCASSRSGNQPQHFGDGTRLSIL.

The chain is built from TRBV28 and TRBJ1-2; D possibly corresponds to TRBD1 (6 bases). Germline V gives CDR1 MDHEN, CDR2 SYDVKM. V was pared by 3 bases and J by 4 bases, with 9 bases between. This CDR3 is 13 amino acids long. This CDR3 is CASSFGRGYGYTF. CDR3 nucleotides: TGTGCCAGCAGTTTCGGCAGGGGCTATGGCTACACCTTC.

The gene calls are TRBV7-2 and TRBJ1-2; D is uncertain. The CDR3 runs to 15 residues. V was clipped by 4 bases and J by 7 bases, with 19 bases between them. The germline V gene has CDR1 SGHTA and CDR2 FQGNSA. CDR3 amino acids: CASSSAVGRVGGYTF. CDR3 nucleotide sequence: TGTGCCAGCAGCTCCGCCGTCGGGAGGGTCGGTGGCTACACCTTC.